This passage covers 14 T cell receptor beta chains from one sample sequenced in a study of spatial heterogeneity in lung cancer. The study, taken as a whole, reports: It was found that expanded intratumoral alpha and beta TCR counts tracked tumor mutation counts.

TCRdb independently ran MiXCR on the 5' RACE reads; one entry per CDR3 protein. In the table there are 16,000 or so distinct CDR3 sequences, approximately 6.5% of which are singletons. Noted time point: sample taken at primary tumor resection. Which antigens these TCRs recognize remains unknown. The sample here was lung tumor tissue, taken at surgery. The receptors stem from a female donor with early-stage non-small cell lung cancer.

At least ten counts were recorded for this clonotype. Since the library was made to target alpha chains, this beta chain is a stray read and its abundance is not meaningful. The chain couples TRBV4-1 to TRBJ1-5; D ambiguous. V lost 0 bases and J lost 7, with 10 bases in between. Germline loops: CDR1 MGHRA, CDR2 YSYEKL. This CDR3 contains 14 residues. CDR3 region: CASSQDEGEQPQHF. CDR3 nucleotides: TGCGCCAGCAGCCAAGATGAGGGCGAACAGCCCCAGCATTTT.

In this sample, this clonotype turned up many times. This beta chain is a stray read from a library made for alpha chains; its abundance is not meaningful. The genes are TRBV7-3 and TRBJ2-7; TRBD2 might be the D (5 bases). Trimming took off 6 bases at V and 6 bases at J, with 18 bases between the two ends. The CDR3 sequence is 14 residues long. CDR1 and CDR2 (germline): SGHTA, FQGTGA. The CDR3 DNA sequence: TGTGCCAGCAGGCCTGCGGGTTCTGGCGCCGAGCAGTACTTC. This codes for CASRPAGSGAEQYF. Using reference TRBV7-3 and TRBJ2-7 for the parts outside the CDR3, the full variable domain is GAGVSQTPSNKVTEKGKYVELRCDPISGHTALYWYRQSLGQGPEFLIYFQGTGAADDSGLPNDRFFAVRPEGSVSTLKIQRTERGDSAVYLCASRPAGSGAEQYFGPGTRLTVT.

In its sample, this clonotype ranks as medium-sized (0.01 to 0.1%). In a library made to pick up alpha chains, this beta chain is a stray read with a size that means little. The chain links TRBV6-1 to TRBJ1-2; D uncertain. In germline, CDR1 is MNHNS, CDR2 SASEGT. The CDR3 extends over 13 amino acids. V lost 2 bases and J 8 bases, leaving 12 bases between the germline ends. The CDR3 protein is CASSESVNRGYTF. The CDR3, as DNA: TGTGCCAGCAGTGAATCCGTAAATCGGGGCTACACCTTC.

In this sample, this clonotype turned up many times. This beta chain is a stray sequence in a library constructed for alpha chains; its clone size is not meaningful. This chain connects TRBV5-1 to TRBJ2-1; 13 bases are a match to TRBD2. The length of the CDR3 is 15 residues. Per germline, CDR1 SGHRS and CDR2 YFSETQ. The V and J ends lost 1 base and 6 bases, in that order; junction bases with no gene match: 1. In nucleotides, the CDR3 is TGCGCCAGCAGCTTGACTAGCGGGGGGGCCAATGAGCAGTTCTTC. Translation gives CASSLTSGGANEQFF.

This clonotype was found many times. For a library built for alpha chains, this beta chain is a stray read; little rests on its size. The CDR3 protein is CASSYPGQGSYEQYF. CDR3 in DNA: TGTGCCAGCAGTTATCCGGGACAGGGGTCCTACGAGCAGTACTTC. This chain joins TRBV6-2 or TRBV6-3 and TRBJ2-7; 10 bases map to TRBD1. CDR1 MNHEY and CDR2 SVGEGT come from the germline V gene. CDR3 length equals 15 residues. The V segment lost 3 bases and the J segment 1 base; nucleotides outside the gene matches: 3.

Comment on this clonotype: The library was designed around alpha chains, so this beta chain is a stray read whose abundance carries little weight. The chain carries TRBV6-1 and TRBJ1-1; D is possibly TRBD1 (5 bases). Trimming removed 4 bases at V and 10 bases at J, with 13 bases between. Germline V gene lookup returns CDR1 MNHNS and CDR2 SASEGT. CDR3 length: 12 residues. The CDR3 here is CASSVPGLGAFF. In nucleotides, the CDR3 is TGTGCCAGCAGTGTCCCAGGGTTGGGAGCTTTCTTT.

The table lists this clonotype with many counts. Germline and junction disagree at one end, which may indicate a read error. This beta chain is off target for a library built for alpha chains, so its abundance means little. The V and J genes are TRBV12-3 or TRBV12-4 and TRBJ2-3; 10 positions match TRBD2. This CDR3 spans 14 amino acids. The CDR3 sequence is CASSIAGGGDTQYF. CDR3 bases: TGTGCCAGCAGTATAGCGGGGGGCGGAGATACGCAGTATTTT.

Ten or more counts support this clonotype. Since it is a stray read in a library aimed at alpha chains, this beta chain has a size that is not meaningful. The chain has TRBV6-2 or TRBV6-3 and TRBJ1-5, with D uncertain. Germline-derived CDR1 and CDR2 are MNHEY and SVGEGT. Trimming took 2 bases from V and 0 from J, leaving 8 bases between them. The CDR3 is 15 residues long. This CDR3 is CASSYGPYSNQPQHF. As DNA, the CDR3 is TGTGCCAGCAGTTACGGGCCTTATAGCAATCAGCCCCAGCATTTT.

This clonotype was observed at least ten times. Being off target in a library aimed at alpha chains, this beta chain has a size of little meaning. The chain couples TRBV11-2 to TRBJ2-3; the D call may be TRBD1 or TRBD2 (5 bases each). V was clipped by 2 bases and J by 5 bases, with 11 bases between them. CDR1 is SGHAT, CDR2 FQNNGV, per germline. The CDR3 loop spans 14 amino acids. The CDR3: CASSLMAGRDTQYF. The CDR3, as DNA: TGTGCCAGCAGCTTAATGGCAGGGAGAGATACGCAGTATTTT.

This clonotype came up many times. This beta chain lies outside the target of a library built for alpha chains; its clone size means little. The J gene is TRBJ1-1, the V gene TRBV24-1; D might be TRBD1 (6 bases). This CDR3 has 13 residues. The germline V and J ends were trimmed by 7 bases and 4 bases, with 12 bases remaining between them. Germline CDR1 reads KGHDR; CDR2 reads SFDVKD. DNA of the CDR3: TGTGCCACCAGCCAGGGGAAGAGCACTGAAGCTTTCTTT. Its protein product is CATSQGKSTEAFF.

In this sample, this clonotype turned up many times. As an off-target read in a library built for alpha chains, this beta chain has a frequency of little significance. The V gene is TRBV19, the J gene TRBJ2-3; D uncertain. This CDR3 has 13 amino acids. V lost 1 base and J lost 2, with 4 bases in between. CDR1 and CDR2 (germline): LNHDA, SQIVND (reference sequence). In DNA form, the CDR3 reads TGTGCCAGTAGTATAGGGCACACAGATACGCAGTATTTT. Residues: CASSIGHTDTQYF.

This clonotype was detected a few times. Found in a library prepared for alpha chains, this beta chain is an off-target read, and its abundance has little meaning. The CDR3 protein is CSVDSGGGNIQYF. The CDR3 coding sequence is TGCAGCGTGGACTCAGGGGGCGGAAACATTCAGTACTTC. The V gene is TRBV29-1, the J gene TRBJ2-4; 8 bases map to TRBD1. Germline V gives CDR1 SQVTM, CDR2 ANQGSEA. V trimming: 6 bases; J trimming: 6 bases; junction bases outside the gene matches: 7. The CDR3 contains 13 residues.

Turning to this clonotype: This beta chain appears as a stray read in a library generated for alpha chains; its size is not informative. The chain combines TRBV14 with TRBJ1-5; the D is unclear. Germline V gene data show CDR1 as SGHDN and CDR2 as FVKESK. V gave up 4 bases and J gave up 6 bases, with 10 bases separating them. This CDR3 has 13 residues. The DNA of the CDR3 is TGTGCCAGCAGCCCTGGTAGAGGTCAGCCCCAGCATTTT. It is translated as CASSPGRGQPQHF.

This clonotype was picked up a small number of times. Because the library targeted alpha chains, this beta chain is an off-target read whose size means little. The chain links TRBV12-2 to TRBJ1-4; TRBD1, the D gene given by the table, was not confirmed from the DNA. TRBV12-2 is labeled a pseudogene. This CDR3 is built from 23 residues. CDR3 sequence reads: CASRLPGKITGTESTRANEKLFF. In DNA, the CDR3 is TGTGCAAGTCGCTTACCCGGGAAGATCACCGGGACAGAATCGACAAGGGCTAATGAAAAACTGTTTTTT.